This T cell receptor beta chain was identified in a study of T-cell reconstitution after alpha-beta-depleted transplantation in children. Construction of the TCRbeta library involved unique molecular identifiers. TCRdb passed the PCR reads through MiXCR, listing each CDR3 protein once. The sample lists 83,000 or so distinct CDR3 sequences, 6.5% to 8.5% occurring once. This clonotype was detected many times. Trimming took 3 bases from V and 7 from J, leaving 10 bases between them. CDR3 length equals 13 residues. The source material was PBMCs from the stem cell graft donor, sampled from the stem cell graft. The receptor's source is a human donor who donated a stem cell graft to a child with congenital amegakaryocytic thrombocytopenia. This chain uses TRBV12-3 or TRBV12-4 with TRBJ1-5; D remains ambiguous. DNA of the CDR3: TGTGCCAGCAGTTTGACCCACGAGCAGCCCCAGCATTTT. Translated, it gives CASSLTHEQPQHF.